This TCR beta chain was found in a study of blood T cell repertoires in COVID-19 (dated by TCRdb to about 2020). About the study as a whole: Collaborator samples came from the United States, Italy and Spain and covered acute and convalescent phases of COVID-19. The prospective study material was composed of cDNA or gDNA derived from T cells, B-cell-depleted T cells, or PBMCs. Subjects who had been exposed to COVID-19, were actively infected with it, or had recovered from it provided the deeply sampled blood TCRbeta repertoires that made up the dataset. The repertoires were released in a freely available public database meant as a resource for research on the immune response to SARS-CoV-2. The samples were drawn from two sources: the first 160 participants of the ongoing ImmuneRACE study, and 1,200 or so subjects contributed by 6 global collaborators. A de-identified subject ID, COVID-19 status, age in years and sex were almost always included in the sample metadata. Where available, HLA class I and class II types were taken from metadata supplied by the sample provider and were not determined by assay-based typing.

Reading from cysteine to phenylalanine, the CDR3 counts 17 amino acids. Only the CDR3 DNA stays, 51 bases, in frame from base 1. Trimming accounts for 4 bases at V and 7 bases at J, while the number of junction bases matched to no gene is 13. CDR1 MNHEY and CDR2 SVGEGT are derived from the germline V gene. Participants in the prospective study were aged roughly 18 to 89 years, lived in 24 United States geographic areas, and enrolled through a virtual design. In the prospective study, cohorts were assigned on the basis of participant-reported clinical history obtained from a screening survey and a study questionnaire. In the prospective study, whole blood, serum and a nasopharyngeal or oropharyngeal swab were collected from each participant by mobile phlebotomists. Over a roughly two-month period, participants in the prospective study had the option of providing additional blood draws and questionnaires. Before DNA extraction, prospective study blood samples were shipped either frozen or at room temperature.

TCRbeta CDR3 regions were amplified from genomic DNA using the immunoSEQ Assay, a bias-controlled multiplex PCR. The study's own analysis went as follows. The number of nucleated cells in each sample was estimated by amplification of reference gene primers within the assay. To quantify the absolute abundance of each unique TCRbeta CDR3 rearrangement, sequence reads were collapsed and filtered. Productive Simpson clonality was computed per sample as the square root of Simpson's diversity index over productive rearrangements. The table was pulled from immuneACCESS by TCRdb, which kept in-frame rearrangements only. Such tables lose some clones; where checked, under half of the loss comes from unresolved V genes, and the rest has no known cause. V, J and clone size are taken as reported in that table, and D and trimming were inferred from the DNA itself. This sample lists about 250,000 clones; roughly 85% were detected once. The ten largest clones capture around 9.8% of the sample.

What the work shows at the level of the full study, not this receptor alone: Clinical and demographic metadata were provided uncurated, with the amount varying by source and participant.

A word on this clone: Its binding antigen is unknown. There are no base qualities to consult, and no much larger clone falls within one base.

Sequences were obtained from PBMCs or T cells enriched from blood (not recorded which). The chain uses TRBV6-2 or TRBV6-3 and TRBJ2-1; a stretch of 10 junction bases matches TRBD2. This clonotype originated in a woman between 50 and 59 years old with acute COVID-19. The CDR3 has the sequence CASSSLEAGGLWNEQFF. The DNA is TGTGCCAGCAGTTCTCTCGAAGCGGGGGGGCTTTGGAATGAGCAGTTCTTC.